This is a list of T cell receptor beta chains from one sample in a study of T-cell memory formation after mild COVID-19. TCRdb analysed the 5' RACE reads with MiXCR anew, one entry per CDR3 protein. The data contain fewer than 300,000 distinct CDR3 sequences, about a sixth of them singletons. Material: PBMCs or a T cell subset sorted from them (not recorded which). The receptors derive from a man younger than 35 who had mild COVID-19 (a few samples of this study predate the infection). Cell type and time point are not known. Both conserved end residues are part of each CDR3. The D gene is left open where the match is weak. Part of the rows lack a size; the others show once, few, many or a class for expanded clones.

D gene	clone size	V gene	J gene	CDR3 protein	CDR3 DNA
.	few	TRBV5-5	TRBJ1-2	CASSLGVQGGYTF	TGTGCCAGCAGCTTGGGCGTACAGGGTGGCTACACCTTC
.	few	TRBV19	TRBJ1-4	CASRGDGEKLFF	TGTGCCAGTAGGGGGGATGGAGAAAAACTGTTTTTT
TRBD2	few	TRBV5-1	TRBJ2-1	CASSISTSGGYNEQFF	TGCGCCAGCAGCATCTCGACTAGCGGGGGATACAATGAGCAGTTCTTC
.	.	TRBV20-1	TRBJ1-1	CSASEGPPNTEAFF	TGCAGTGCTAGTGAGGGCCCCCCGAACACTGAAGCTTTCTTT
TRBD2	.	TRBV5-4	TRBJ2-1	CASSPAGGLLNEQFF	TGTGCCAGCAGCCCCGCGGGGGGGCTTTTAAATGAGCAGTTCTTC
.	many	TRBV5-1	TRBJ1-1	CASLSGAHDTEAFF	TGCGCCAGCCTATCTGGGGCTCATGACACTGAAGCTTTCTTT
TRBD2	many	TRBV7-6	TRBJ2-2	CASSLTSGGSNTGELFF	TGTGCCAGCAGCTTGACTAGCGGGGGATCGAACACCGGGGAGCTGTTTTTT
.	few	TRBV7-8	TRBJ2-7	CASSSRPGGEQYF	TGTGCCAGCAGCTCCCGGCCCGGGGGCGAGCAGTACTTC
TRBD2	few	TRBV7-3	TRBJ2-3	CASSLLAGSDTQYF	TGTGCCAGCAGCTTACTAGCGGGGTCAGATACGCAGTATTTT
TRBD2	few	TRBV15	TRBJ2-1	CATSRDGGLAGVNNEQFF	TGTGCCACCAGCAGAGATGGGGGACTAGCGGGGGTCAACAATGAGCAGTTCTTC
.	few	TRBV7-2	TRBJ2-5	CASTRGGREETQYF	TGTGCCAGCACTAGGGGGGGCAGAGAAGAGACCCAGTACTTC
TRBD1	few	TRBV5-6	TRBJ2-5	CASTAAPQGVRKTQYF	TGTGCCAGCACAGCGGCCCCACAGGGGGTTAGAAAGACCCAGTACTTC
TRBD1	.	TRBV6-5	TRBJ2-7	CASSYDQGAVNEQYF	TGTGCCAGCAGTTACGACCAGGGGGCTGTCAACGAGCAGTACTTC
.	.	TRBV3-1	TRBJ2-3	CASSHRTDTQYF	TGTGCCAGCAGCCATAGGACAGATACGCAGTATTTT
.	.	TRBV21-1	TRBJ2-6	CASPRGGVFSGANVLTF	TGTGCCAGCCCCCGGGGGGGAGTCTTCTCTGGGGCCAACGTCCTGACTTTC
.	.	TRBV7-2	TRBJ1-1	CASSLDTRNTEAFF	TGTGCCAGCAGCTTAGACACACGGAACACTGAAGCTTTCTTT
TRBD2	once	TRBV20-1	TRBJ2-3	CSGIAGGIDTQYF	TGCAGTGGCATAGCGGGGGGCATAGATACGCAGTATTTT
TRBD2	few	TRBV6-6	TRBJ2-1	CASSYGGGSGEQFF	TGTGCCAGCAGTTACGGGGGGGGTTCGGGTGAGCAGTTCTTC
.	few	TRBV7-8	TRBJ1-1	CASSPGAMTMNTEAFF	TGTGCCAGCAGCCCAGGGGCCATGACCATGAACACTGAAGCTTTCTTT
TRBD1	.	TRBV20-1	TRBJ1-5	CSAGQGEGNQPQHF	TGCAGTGCCGGACAGGGGGAAGGAAATCAGCCCCAGCATTTT
.	.	TRBV7-6	TRBJ1-6	CASSHLGDSPLHF	TGTGCCAGCAGCCACCTGGGGGATTCACCCCTCCACTTT
.	many	TRBV5-6	TRBJ2-3	CASSLLDTQYF	TGTGCCAGCAGCTTGCTAGATACGCAGTATTTT
TRBD1	.	TRBV7-9	TRBJ1-1	CASSPQGVSTEAFF	TGTGCCAGCAGCCCGCAGGGGGTAAGCACTGAAGCTTTCTTT
TRBD1	.	TRBV5-1	TRBJ2-2	CASSFNRGHAGELFF	TGCGCCAGCAGCTTCAACAGGGGGCATGCCGGGGAGCTGTTTTTT
TRBD1	few	TRBV7-8	TRBJ2-5	CASSDAGQGTETQYF	TGTGCCAGCAGCGACGCGGGACAGGGTACGGAGACCCAGTACTTC
.	.	TRBV27	TRBJ1-5	CASSSGGDSSQPQHF	TGTGCCAGCAGTTCTGGGGGGGATAGTAGTCAGCCCCAGCATTTT
TRBD1	.	TRBV2	TRBJ1-3	CASRGTGGDTIYF	TGTGCCAGCAGGGGGACAGGGGGAGACACCATATATTTT
TRBD2	few	TRBV11-2	TRBJ2-2	CASSLDRTSTGELFF	TGTGCCAGCAGCTTAGACAGGACTAGCACCGGGGAGCTGTTTTTT
TRBD1	.	TRBV6-5	TRBJ2-5	CASSYYRGEKTQYF	TGTGCCAGCAGTTATTACAGGGGCGAGAAGACCCAGTACTTC
.	.	TRBV4-3	TRBJ2-1	CASSQERGANEQFF	TGCGCCAGCAGCCAAGAGAGGGGCGCGAATGAGCAGTTCTTC
TRBD1	few	TRBV6-5	TRBJ1-1	CASSLWTGASAEAFF	TGTGCCAGCAGTCTATGGACAGGTGCGAGCGCTGAAGCTTTCTTT
TRBD1	few	TRBV27	TRBJ2-2	CASSFPGQMNTGELFF	TGTGCCAGCAGTTTTCCGGGACAGATGAACACCGGGGAGCTGTTTTTT
.	.	TRBV2	TRBJ1-5	CASSVGGIGGYQPQHF	TGTGCCAGCAGTGTGGGGGGTATCGGTGGTTATCAGCCCCAGCATTTT
.	few	TRBV27	TRBJ1-4	CASSNIRTTNEKLFF	TGTGCCAGCAGTAACATCAGGACAACTAATGAAAAACTGTTTTTT
TRBD2	few	TRBV12-3/TRBV12-4	TRBJ2-1	CASSDPGLAAYNEQFF	TGTGCCAGCAGTGACCCGGGACTAGCGGCCTACAATGAGCAGTTCTTC
TRBD1	.	TRBV18	TRBJ1-1	CASSPVATGTTEAFF	TGTGCCAGCTCACCAGTCGCGACAGGGACCACTGAAGCTTTCTTT
TRBD1	.	TRBV12-3/TRBV12-4	TRBJ2-7	CASSHLNRGQDEQYF	TGTGCCAGCAGTCATCTAAACCGGGGACAGGACGAGCAGTACTTC
TRBD2	.	TRBV19	TRBJ2-1	CASRRGTSGGEQFF	TGTGCCAGCCGCCGGGGGACTAGCGGGGGTGAGCAGTTCTTC
TRBD2	.	TRBV20-1	TRBJ2-1	CSARDAGLAAGEQFF	TGCAGTGCTAGAGACGCGGGACTAGCGGCTGGGGAGCAGTTCTTC
TRBD1	many	TRBV4-2	TRBJ2-5	CASSREGQEEETQYF	TGTGCCAGCAGCCGCGAAGGACAGGAAGAAGAGACCCAGTACTTC
TRBD2	.	TRBV7-9	TRBJ2-2	CASSHPLAGGNTGELFF	TGTGCCAGCAGCCACCCGCTAGCGGGGGGGAACACCGGGGAGCTGTTTTTT
TRBD2	many	TRBV7-8	TRBJ2-4	CASSPGLAVAKNIQYF	TGTGCCAGCAGCCCAGGACTAGCGGTAGCCAAAAACATTCAGTACTTC
.	.	TRBV4-1	TRBJ1-3	CASSPLWAGSGNTIYF	TGCGCCAGCAGCCCCCTCTGGGCAGGCTCTGGAAACACCATATATTTT
.	few	TRBV7-8	TRBJ2-7	CASSPGARSNLYEQYF	TGTGCCAGCAGCCCAGGAGCCAGGAGCAACCTCTACGAGCAGTACTTC
TRBD1	few	TRBV5-1	TRBJ2-1	CASSPNPGTGVEQFF	TGCGCCAGCAGCCCCAACCCTGGGACAGGGGTTGAGCAGTTCTTC
TRBD2	few	TRBV20-1	TRBJ2-1	CSAREFQASGGGWEQFF	TGCAGTGCTAGAGAGTTCCAGGCCAGCGGGGGGGGCTGGGAGCAGTTCTTC
TRBD1	few	TRBV28	TRBJ2-1	CASSSWTGHNEQFF	TGTGCCAGCAGTTCCTGGACAGGACACAATGAGCAGTTCTTC
.	few	TRBV20-1	TRBJ2-1	CSARNNEQFF	TGCAGTGCTAGAAACAATGAGCAGTTCTTC
.	.	TRBV12-3/TRBV12-4	TRBJ2-3	CASSLELRGGFRDTQYF	TGTGCCAGCAGTTTGGAGTTGCGGGGCGGGTTTAGGGATACGCAGTATTTT
TRBD1	.	TRBV2	TRBJ1-4	CASVNNRGQGNEKLFF	TGTGCCAGCGTAAACAACAGGGGGCAGGGGAATGAAAAACTGTTTTTT
TRBD1	.	TRBV29-1	TRBJ1-1	CSVGQGVGAEAFF	TGCAGCGTTGGACAGGGAGTGGGGGCTGAAGCTTTCTTT
.	few	TRBV5-5	TRBJ1-5	CASPRNPGESNNQPQHF	TGTGCCAGCCCACGAAACCCAGGCGAATCAAACAATCAGCCCCAGCATTTT
.	many	TRBV7-9	TRBJ1-4	CASSLARQGEKLFF	TGTGCCAGCAGCTTAGCGCGGCAGGGTGAAAAACTGTTTTTT
.	few	TRBV9	TRBJ1-6	CASSVNIANESPLHF	TGTGCCAGCAGCGTAAACATTGCTAATGAATCACCCCTCCACTTT
.	medium-sized	TRBV7-9	TRBJ1-5	CASSRYEGGYSNQPQHF	TGTGCCAGCAGCCGTTACGAGGGCGGTTATAGCAATCAGCCCCAGCATTTT
.	.	TRBV7-8	TRBJ1-3	CASDGGSGNTIYF	TGTGCCAGCGACGGGGGCTCTGGAAACACCATATATTTT
.	.	TRBV6-2/TRBV6-3	TRBJ1-1	CASSLGGGEAFF	TGTGCCAGCAGCCTTGGCGGGGGTGAAGCTTTCTTT
.	few	TRBV19	TRBJ2-1	CASSYSPSYNEQFF	TGTGCCAGTAGTTACAGTCCCTCCTACAATGAGCAGTTCTTC
TRBD1	few	TRBV28	TRBJ2-3	CASSSHQGADTQYF	TGTGCCAGCAGTTCTCACCAGGGGGCAGATACGCAGTATTTT